The 21 T cell receptor beta chains reported below all come from one sample, sequenced in a study of cytomegalovirus exposure and HLA in healthy donors. Vbeta (60) and Jbeta (13) primers were used in the PCR. Profiled with immunoSEQ multiplex PCR; TCRdb holds only in-frame clones, not every one. The sample lists 110,000 or so clones, around 70% occurring once. Sequencing was carried out using PBMCs. These receptors were taken from a man aged 35 to 55 in good health and CMV-seronegative.

This chain joins TRBV6-5 and TRBJ2-3; 7 bases are a match to TRBD1. J lost 2 bases, V lost 0 bases, and 5 bases had no gene match. This CDR3 has 16 residues. Germline CDR1 and CDR2: MNHEY and SVGAGI. Written as DNA, the CDR3 is TGTGCCAGCAGTTACTCCAGGACAGGACCCACAGATACGCAGTATTTT. It yields the protein CASSYSRTGPTDTQYF.

The V call is TRBV5-1, the J call TRBJ2-5, with TRBD1 matching over 9 bases. The CDR3 length is 14 residues. CDR1 is SGHRS and CDR2 is YFSETQ in the germline V gene. The V and J ends lost 4 bases and 5 bases, in that order; junction bases with no gene match: 6. The chain's CDR3 is CASSARGTGETQYF. The CDR3 coding sequence is TGCGCCAGCAGCGCCCGCGGGACAGGGGAGACCCAGTACTTC.

The chain is built from TRBV5-1 and TRBJ2-1; 9 nucleotides line up with TRBD2. CDR1 and CDR2 (germline): SGHRS, YFSETQ. The CDR3 covers 14 residues. Trimming at V came to 3 bases and at J to 6 bases, leaving 4 bases not matched to a gene. The CDR3 DNA sequence: TGCGCCAGCAGCTCCGGGACTAGCCTCAATGAGCAGTTCTTC. Its translation is CASSSGTSLNEQFF.

This chain joins TRBV10-3 and TRBJ2-3; no firm D call. This CDR3 comprises 13 residues. Deletions cut 2 bases from V and 2 bases from J, with 5 bases between. Germline V gene data show CDR1 as ENHRY and CDR2 as SYGVKD. The CDR3 here is CAISEAATDTQYF. CDR3 nucleotide sequence: TGTGCCATCAGTGAGGCGGCCACAGATACGCAGTATTTT.

This chain uses TRBV4-1 with TRBJ2-3; 11 positions match TRBD2. V shed 2 bases, J shed 0 bases, and the junction held 10 bases outside the gene matches. CDR1 is MGHRA and CDR2 is YSYEKL in the germline V gene. The CDR3 has 19 residues. Here the CDR3 reads CASSQTGTSGASSTDTQYF. DNA for the CDR3: TGCGCCAGCAGCCAAACTGGGACTAGCGGAGCGTCTAGCACAGATACGCAGTATTTT.

This chain uses TRBV15 with TRBJ1-5; TRBD1 aligns across 9 bases. The CDR3 extends over 16 amino acids. The junction had 6 bases not matched to a gene; V was cut back by 5 bases and J by 1 base. The germline gives CDR1 LNHNV, CDR2 YYDKDF (reference sequence). For the CDR3, the DNA is TGTGCCACCAGCGGAACGGGACAGGGCAGCAATCAGCCCCAGCATTTT. Translating it yields CATSGTGQGSNQPQHF.

J is TRBJ2-3 and V is TRBV7-6; 8 bases map to TRBD2. The V gene end was trimmed by 1 base and the J gene end by 5 bases; junction bases not matched to a gene: 8. The CDR3 sequence is 16 residues long. The germline gives CDR1 SGHVS, CDR2 FNYEAQ. DNA for the CDR3: TGTGCCAGCAGCTTAGTTCCGCCGGGGGGGGGAGATACGCAGTATTTT. Its protein product is CASSLVPPGGGDTQYF.

The chain couples TRBV6-5 to TRBJ1-2, with D unclear. This CDR3 is built from 15 residues. With 2 bases removed from V and 5 bases from J, the gap between germline ends came to 15 bases. The germline CDR1 and CDR2 sequences are MNHEY and SVGAGI. This chain's CDR3 is CASSYRSGRVYGYTF. The DNA for the CDR3 is TGTGCCAGCAGTTACCGATCGGGGAGGGTATATGGCTACACCTTC.

CDR3 DNA sequence: TGTGCCAGCAGCCCCGAACTAGGTAGCACAGATACGCAGTATTTT. This codes for CASSPELGSTDTQYF. This sequence joins TRBV11-1 and TRBJ2-3; D is perhaps TRBD2 (5 bases). CDR3 length: 15 residues. In germline, CDR1 is SGHAT, CDR2 FQDESV (reference sequence). Trimming shortened V by 5 bases and J by 0 bases, and 12 bases separated the two germline ends.

The chain couples TRBV4-3 to TRBJ1-1, with 7 bases matching TRBD1. Germline assignment: CDR1 LGHNA and CDR2 YSLEER. The CDR3 sequence is 13 residues long. V lost 4 bases, J lost 10 bases, and 9 bases stayed unmatched. The CDR3 bases are TGCGCCAGCAGCCGCGAAGAGGGGGCTGGAGCTTTCTTT. As protein: CASSREEGAGAFF.

The chain combines TRBV28 with TRBJ1-5; possible D gene TRBD1, 5 bases. V was cut by 3 bases and J by 7 bases, with 16 bases left in between. This CDR3 comprises 15 residues. CDR1 and CDR2 from the germline V gene are MDHEN and SYDVKM. CDR3 sequence: CASSFRPGGVQPQHF. The CDR3 DNA reads as TGTGCCAGCAGTTTCCGACCGGGGGGGGTCCAGCCCCAGCATTTT.

This clone came up a few times. The chain recombines TRBV5-6 with TRBJ1-1, with D maybe TRBD1 (6 bases). The V end was cut by 3 bases, the J end by 7 bases, with 10 bases between. Germline-derived CDR1 and CDR2 are SGHDT and YYEEEE. The CDR3 is 12 residues long. The CDR3 bases are TGTGCCAGCAGCTCCGGGACAATTGAAGCTTTCTTT. Its translation: CASSSGTIEAFF. Full variable domain (outside the CDR3, taken from reference TRBV5-6 and TRBJ1-1): DAGVTQSPTHLIKTRGQQVTLRCSPKSGHDTVSWYQQALGQGPQFIFQYYEEEERQRGNFPDRFSGHQFPNYSSELNVNALLLGDSALYLCASSSGTIEAFFGQGTRLTVV.

The rearrangement links TRBV7-3 to TRBJ2-7; maybe TRBD1 (6 bases). The CDR3 has 14 residues. Per the germline V gene, CDR1 is SGHTA and CDR2 is FQGTGA. Deletions cut 1 base from V and 4 bases from J, with 11 bases between. CDR3: CASSLSGGAYEQYF. CDR3 nucleotides: TGTGCCAGCAGCTTAAGTGGGGGCGCTTACGAGCAGTACTTC. Using reference TRBV7-3 and TRBJ2-7 for the parts outside the CDR3, the full variable domain is GAGVSQTPSNKVTEKGKYVELRCDPISGHTALYWYRQSLGQGPEFLIYFQGTGAADDSGLPNDRFFAVRPEGSVSTLKIQRTERGDSAVYLCASSLSGGAYEQYFGPGTRLTVT.

The rearrangement uses TRBV28 and TRBJ2-7; tentatively, D is TRBD1 (6 bases). Germline V CDR1 and CDR2: MDHEN, SYDVKM. V lost 0 bases to trimming and J lost 3 bases, with 12 bases between them. The CDR3 is 15 amino acids. In DNA form, the CDR3 reads TGTGCCAGCAGTTTATGGACAGGCCCGGGCTACGAGCAGTACTTC. This sequence encodes CASSLWTGPGYEQYF.

The V and J genes are TRBV11-2 and TRBJ2-2; 8 nucleotides line up with TRBD1. Germline CDR1 reads SGHAT; CDR2 reads FQNNGV. This CDR3 region has 15 residues. V trimming: 2 bases; J trimming: 7 bases; junction bases outside the gene matches: 6. CDR3 region: CASSLIQGDVGELFF. The DNA of the CDR3 is TGTGCCAGCAGCTTAATACAGGGGGACGTCGGGGAGCTGTTTTTT.

The chain couples TRBV5-1 to TRBJ2-7; 9 bases align to TRBD1. V shed 0 bases, J shed 2 bases, and the junction held 12 bases outside the gene matches. From germline, CDR1 is SGHRS and CDR2 YFSETQ. This CDR3 has 18 amino acids. The CDR3 sequence is CASSLAEGTGKFPYEQYF. Written as DNA, the CDR3 is TGCGCCAGCAGCTTGGCCGAAGGGACAGGGAAATTCCCCTACGAGCAGTACTTC.

V usage is TRBV29-1 and J usage is TRBJ2-5; 9 nucleotides agree with TRBD2. The CDR3 has 14 residues. Looked up from germline, CDR1 is SQVTM and CDR2 is ANQGSEA. Trimming took 4 bases from V and 5 from J; bases not matched to a gene: 8. CDR3 sequence reads: CSVGRGGRGETQYF. The CDR3 DNA sequence: TGCAGCGTTGGGCGGGGGGGCCGTGGGGAGACCCAGTACTTC.

This clone appeared a few times. The genes are TRBV4-1 and TRBJ1-3; D ambiguous. The germline CDR1 and CDR2 sequences are MGHRA and YSYEKL. The CDR3 has 15 amino acids. The V gene lost 0 bases and the J gene lost 2 bases, with 8 bases spanning the gap. Here the CDR3 DNA reads TGCGCCAGCAGCCAAGAATGGAGAGCTGGAAACACCATATATTTT. This codes for CASSQEWRAGNTIYF.

The chain combines TRBV9 with TRBJ1-2, with D maybe TRBD1 (6 bases). Per the germline V gene, CDR1 is SGDLS and CDR2 is YYNGEE. V was pared by 3 bases and J by 2 bases, with 14 bases between. The CDR3 runs 15 residues. CDR3 in DNA: TGTGCCAGCAGCGGATCCCTGCAGGGGAACTATGGCTACACCTTC. Translated, it gives CASSGSLQGNYGYTF.

The chain uses TRBV27 and TRBJ1-5; 7 nucleotides agree with TRBD1. With V trimmed by 5 bases and J by 3 bases, 4 bases remained unmatched. The CDR3 runs 14 residues. Germline V gives CDR1 MNHEY, CDR2 SMNVEV (reference sequence). The CDR3 region has the DNA TGTGCCAGCAGTCTCCAGGGGGACAATCAGCCCCAGCATTTT. Its protein product is CASSLQGDNQPQHF.

In its sample, this clone was seen a few times. The chain joins TRBV7-9 to TRBJ1-5; TRBD1 might be the D (5 bases). This CDR3 is built from 15 residues. CDR1 and CDR2 from the germline V gene are SEHNR and FQNEAQ (reference sequence). V lost 1 base and J lost 2, with 9 bases in between. The chain's CDR3 is CASSLGGVGNQPQHF. DNA for the CDR3: TGTGCCAGCAGCTTAGGGGGGGTTGGCAATCAGCCCCAGCATTTT. The complete variable domain, with remaining parts taken from reference TRBV7-9 and TRBJ1-5, reads DTGVSQNPRHKITKRGQNVTFRCDPISEHNRLYWYRQTLGQGPEFLTYFQNEAQLEKSRLLSDRFSAERPKGSFSTLEIQRTEQGDSAMYLCASSLGGVGNQPQHFGDGTRLSIL.